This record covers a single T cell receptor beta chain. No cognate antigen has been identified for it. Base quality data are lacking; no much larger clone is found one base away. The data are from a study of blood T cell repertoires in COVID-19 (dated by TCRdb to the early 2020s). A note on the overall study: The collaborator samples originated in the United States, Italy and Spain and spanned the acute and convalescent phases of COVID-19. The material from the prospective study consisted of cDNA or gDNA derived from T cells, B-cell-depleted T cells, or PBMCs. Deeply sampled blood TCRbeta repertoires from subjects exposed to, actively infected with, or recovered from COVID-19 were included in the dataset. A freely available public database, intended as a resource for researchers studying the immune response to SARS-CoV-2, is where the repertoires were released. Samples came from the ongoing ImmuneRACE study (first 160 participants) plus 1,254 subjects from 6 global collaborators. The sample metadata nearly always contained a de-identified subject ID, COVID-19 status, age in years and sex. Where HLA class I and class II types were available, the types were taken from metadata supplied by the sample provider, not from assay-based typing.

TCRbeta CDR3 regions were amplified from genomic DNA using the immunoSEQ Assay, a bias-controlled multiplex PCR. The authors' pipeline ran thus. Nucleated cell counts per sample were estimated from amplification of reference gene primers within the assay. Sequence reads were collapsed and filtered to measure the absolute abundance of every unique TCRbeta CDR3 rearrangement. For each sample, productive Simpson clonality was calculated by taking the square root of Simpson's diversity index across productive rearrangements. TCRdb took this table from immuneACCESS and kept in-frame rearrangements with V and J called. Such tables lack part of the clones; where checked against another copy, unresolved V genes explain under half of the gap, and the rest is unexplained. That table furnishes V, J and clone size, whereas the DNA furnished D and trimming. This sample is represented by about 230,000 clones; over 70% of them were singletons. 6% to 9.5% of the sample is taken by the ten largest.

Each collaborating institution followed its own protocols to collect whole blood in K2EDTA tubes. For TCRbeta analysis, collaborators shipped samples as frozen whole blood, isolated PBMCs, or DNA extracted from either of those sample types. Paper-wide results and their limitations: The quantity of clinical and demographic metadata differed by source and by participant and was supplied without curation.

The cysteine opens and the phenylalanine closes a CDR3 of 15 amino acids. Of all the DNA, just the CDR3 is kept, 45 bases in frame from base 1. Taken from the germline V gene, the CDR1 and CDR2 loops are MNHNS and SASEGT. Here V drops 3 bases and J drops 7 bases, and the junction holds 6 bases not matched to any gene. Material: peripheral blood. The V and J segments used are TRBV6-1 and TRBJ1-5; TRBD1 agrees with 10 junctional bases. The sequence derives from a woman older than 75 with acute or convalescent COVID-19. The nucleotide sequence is TGTGCCAGCAGTGATTGGACAGGGGGGTACCAGCCCCAGCATTTT. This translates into CASSDWTGGYQPQHF.